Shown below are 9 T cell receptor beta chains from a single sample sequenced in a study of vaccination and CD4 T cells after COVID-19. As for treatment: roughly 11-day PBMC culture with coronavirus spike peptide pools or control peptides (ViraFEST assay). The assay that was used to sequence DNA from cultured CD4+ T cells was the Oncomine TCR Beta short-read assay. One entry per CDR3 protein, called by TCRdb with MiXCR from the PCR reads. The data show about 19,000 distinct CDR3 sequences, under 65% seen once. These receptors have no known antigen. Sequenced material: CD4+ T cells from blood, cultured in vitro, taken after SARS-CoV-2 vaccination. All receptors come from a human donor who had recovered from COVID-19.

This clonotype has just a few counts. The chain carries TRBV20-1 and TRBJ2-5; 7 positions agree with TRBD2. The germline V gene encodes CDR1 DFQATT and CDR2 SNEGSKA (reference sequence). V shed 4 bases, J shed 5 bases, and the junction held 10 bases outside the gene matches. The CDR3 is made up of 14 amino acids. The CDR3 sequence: CSAKVPGGGETQYF. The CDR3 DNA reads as TGCAGTGCTAAGGTCCCGGGGGGTGGTGAGACCCAGTACTTC.

This CDR3 is CSASGGAYGYTF. CDR3 nucleotide sequence: TGCAGTGCTAGTGGCGGGGCCTATGGCTACACCTTC. The chain employs TRBV20-1 and TRBJ1-2; D perhaps matches TRBD1 (5 bases). Germline CDR1 DFQATT, CDR2 SNEGSKA (reference sequence). V gave up 3 bases and J gave up 4 bases, with 9 bases separating them. The CDR3 runs 12 residues.

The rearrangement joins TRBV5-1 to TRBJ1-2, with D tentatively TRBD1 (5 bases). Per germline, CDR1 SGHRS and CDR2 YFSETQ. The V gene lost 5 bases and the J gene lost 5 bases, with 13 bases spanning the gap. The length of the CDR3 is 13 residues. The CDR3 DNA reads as TGCGCCAGCAGGGCAGGGATGGAATATGGCTACACCTTC. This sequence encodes CASRAGMEYGYTF.

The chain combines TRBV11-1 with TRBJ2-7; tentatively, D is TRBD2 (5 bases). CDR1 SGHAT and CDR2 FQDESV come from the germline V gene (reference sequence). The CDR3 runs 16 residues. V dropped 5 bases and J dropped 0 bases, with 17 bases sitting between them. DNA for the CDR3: TGTGCCAGCAGCCCGGGGTCGTCCCGCCACTCCTACGAGCAGTACTTC. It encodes CASSPGSSRHSYEQYF. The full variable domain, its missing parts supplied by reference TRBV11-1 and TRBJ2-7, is EAEVAQSPRYKITEKSQAVAFWCDPISGHATLYWYRQILGQGPELLVQFQDESVVDDSQLPKDRFSAERLKGVDSTLKIQPAELGDSAMYLCASSPGSSRHSYEQYFGPGTRLTVT.

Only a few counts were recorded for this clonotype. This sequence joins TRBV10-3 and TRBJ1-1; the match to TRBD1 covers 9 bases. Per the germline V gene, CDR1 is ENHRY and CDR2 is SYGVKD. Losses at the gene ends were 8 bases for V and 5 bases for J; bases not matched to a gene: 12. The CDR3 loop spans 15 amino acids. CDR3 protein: CAIGQGRTGETEAFF. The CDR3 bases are TGTGCCATCGGCCAGGGGCGGACAGGGGAGACTGAAGCTTTCTTT.

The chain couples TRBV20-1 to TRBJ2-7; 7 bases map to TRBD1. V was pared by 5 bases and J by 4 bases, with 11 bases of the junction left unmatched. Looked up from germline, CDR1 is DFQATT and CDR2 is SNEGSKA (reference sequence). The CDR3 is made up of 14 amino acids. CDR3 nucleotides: TGCAGTGCTTATAAAACAGGGGCGAGTTACGAGCAGTACTTC. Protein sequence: CSAYKTGASYEQYF.

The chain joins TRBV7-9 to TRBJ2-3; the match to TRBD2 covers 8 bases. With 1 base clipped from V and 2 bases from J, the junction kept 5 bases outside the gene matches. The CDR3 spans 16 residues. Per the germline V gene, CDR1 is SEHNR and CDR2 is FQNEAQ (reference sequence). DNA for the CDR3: TGTGCCAGCAGCTTAGGAGGTAGCGGGAACACAGATACGCAGTATTTT. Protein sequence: CASSLGGSGNTDTQYF.

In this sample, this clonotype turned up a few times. CDR3 sequence: CASSPPGLREQYF. CDR3 bases: TGTGCCAGCAGCCCACCAGGTCTGAGGGAGCAGTACTTC. V is TRBV7-2 and J is TRBJ2-7; D not certain. The CDR3 runs to 13 residues. Germline values: CDR1 SGHTA, CDR2 FQGNSA. V was shortened by 5 bases and J by 7 bases, with 15 bases between the two germline ends.

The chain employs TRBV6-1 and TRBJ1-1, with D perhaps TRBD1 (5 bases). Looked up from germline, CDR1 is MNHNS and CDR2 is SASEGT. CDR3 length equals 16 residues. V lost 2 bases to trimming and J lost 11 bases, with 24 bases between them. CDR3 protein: CASSELSMPSGTSAFF. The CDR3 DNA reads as TGTGCCAGCAGTGAACTTTCCATGCCTTCCGGGACCTCCGCTTTCTTT.